Listed below are T cell receptor beta chains from one sample, sequenced in a study of blood T cell repertoires in COVID-19. TCRdb keeps only in-frame clones here, not all; method: immunoSEQ multiplex PCR. The repertoire holds about 94,000 clones, roughly 87% seen once, with roughly 4.5% in the top ten. The specimen was peripheral blood. The receptors come from a woman at least 80 years old with acute or convalescent COVID-19. Each CDR3 is given with its conserved first and last residue. D genes are given only for firm matches. Size is omitted from some rows. Given values are once, few, many or a class for expanded clones.

v_gene,j_gene,abundance,d_gene,CDR3aa,CDR3nt
TRBV3-1/TRBV3-2,TRBJ1-4,.,.,CASSQDRQNEKLFF,TGTGCCAGCAGCCAAGACCGTCAGAATGAAAAACTGTTTTTT
TRBV9,TRBJ2-1,.,.,CASSQTGSYNEQFF,TGTGCCAGCAGCCAGACAGGATCCTACAATGAGCAGTTCTTC
TRBV19,TRBJ2-3,.,.,CASSIDGPVTDTQYF,TGTGCCAGTAGTATAGATGGCCCCGTCACAGATACGCAGTATTTT
TRBV10-2,TRBJ2-1,.,TRBD2,CASSGYKAGDNEQFF,TGCGCCAGCAGTGGGTACAAAGCGGGAGACAATGAGCAGTTCTTC
TRBV28,TRBJ2-3,.,TRBD1,CASITGGTATDTQYF,TGTGCCAGCATCACAGGGGGGACAGCCACAGATACGCAGTATTTT
TRBV12-5,TRBJ1-5,.,TRBD1,CASGPDRGQGQPQHF,TGTGCTAGTGGTCCAGACAGGGGACAAGGTCAGCCCCAGCATTTT
TRBV29-1,TRBJ1-3,few,.,CSVDSMAPSGNTIYF,TGCAGCGTTGACTCCATGGCACCCTCTGGAAACACCATATATTTT
TRBV7-8,TRBJ1-1,.,TRBD1,CASSLDGTANTEAFF,TGTGCCAGCAGCTTAGACGGGACAGCGAACACTGAAGCTTTCTTT
TRBV5-8,TRBJ1-2,.,TRBD1,CASSAPGGLRYGYTF,TGTGCCAGCAGCGCCCCAGGGGGCTTACGATATGGCTACACCTTC
TRBV7-2,TRBJ2-7,.,TRBD2,CASSSRTSGSSYEQYF,TGTGCCAGCAGCTCTCGGACTAGCGGGAGCTCCTACGAGCAGTACTTC
TRBV27,TRBJ2-1,.,.,CASSLGAGWYNEQFF,TGTGCCAGCAGTTTGGGGGCAGGGTGGTACAATGAGCAGTTCTTC
TRBV5-1,TRBJ2-2,few,TRBD1,CASSGQGPGELFF,TGCGCCAGCAGCGGACAGGGACCCGGGGAGCTGTTTTTT
TRBV19,TRBJ2-7,.,TRBD1,CASGTGRGHQYF,TGTGCCAGTGGGACAGGAAGAGGGCATCAGTACTTC
TRBV6-5,TRBJ2-2,.,.,CASSFFQVPTGELFF,TGTGCCAGCAGTTTCTTCCAGGTACCCACCGGGGAGCTGTTTTTT
TRBV27,TRBJ1-1,.,.,CASSSRGGIYTEAFF,TGTGCCAGCAGTTCCAGGGGAGGGATCTACACTGAAGCTTTCTTT
TRBV18,TRBJ2-1,.,.,CASSRGSSNEQFF,TGTGCCAGCTCAAGGGGAAGCTCCAATGAGCAGTTCTTC
TRBV5-1,TRBJ1-4,.,TRBD1,CASSLGQGLMKLFF,TGCGCCAGCAGCTTGGGACAGGGGTTGATGAAACTGTTTTTT
TRBV7-3,TRBJ2-7,.,.,CASSTQAGTGASGGYYEQYF,TGTGCCAGCAGCACACAAGCCGGGACAGGGGCTAGCGGGGGCTATTACGAGCAGTACTTC
TRBV19,TRBJ2-7,.,.,CASSISGSTYEQYF,TGTGCCAGTAGTATTTCCGGGTCCACCTACGAGCAGTACTTC
TRBV27,TRBJ2-6,.,TRBD1,CASSPHRGPVGANVLTF,TGTGCCAGCAGTCCCCACAGGGGGCCGGTTGGGGCCAACGTCCTGACTTTC
TRBV28,TRBJ1-2,.,.,CASSLWGTWGHYGYTF,TGTGCCAGCAGTTTATGGGGGACATGGGGGCACTATGGCTACACCTTC
TRBV29-1,TRBJ1-1,.,.,CSPRTAEAFF,TGCAGCCCTAGGACAGCGGAAGCTTTCTTT